This T cell receptor (beta chain) stems from a study of post-analysis software for immune sequencing data. Study outcomes and limitations: Four or five TRBV segments, including TRBV5-6, TRBV5-1 and TRBV20-1, were more frequent in patients than controls.

Comments on this clonotype: The antigen is undetermined.

Germline CDR1 is SGHRS and CDR2 is YFSETQ. Germline trimming cut 0 bases from V and 8 bases from J; bases unmatched to any gene: 10. This CDR3 spans 16 amino acids. Unique molecular identifiers were present in the TCR beta cDNA libraries. TCRdb itself ran the PCR reads through MiXCR, one entry per CDR3 protein. The sample shows fewer than 850,000 distinct CDR3 sequences, around 45% of them seen only once. The genes are TRBV5-1 and TRBJ2-1; TRBD2 agrees at 8 bases. Sequences were obtained from blood. The sequence derives from a girl aged 10-17 years with multiple sclerosis. CDR3 protein: CASSLDGGRPWDEQFF. The DNA of the CDR3 is TGCGCCAGCAGCTTGGATGGCGGGAGGCCCTGGGATGAGCAGTTCTTC.